This TCR beta chain was captured in a study of T cell repertoires in cytomegalovirus infection (dated by TCRdb to about 2019). General notes on the study: Peptide stimulations targeted recently identified HLA-C-restricted CMV epitopes, whose presentation resists viral immunomodulation, together with well-studied HLA-B-restricted epitopes. The HLA type of each donor mattered for the analysis, because public TCR beta signatures pointed to carriage of CMV infection along with the matching HLA type. What the study reported, not specific to this receptor: In both this cohort and an independent roughly 400-donor cohort, the cumulative frequency of public TCR beta family members distinguished carriers of CMV infection plus the relevant HLA type. In the ex vivo response, HLA-C-restricted CMV-specific TCR beta clonotypes were dominant, and in two of eight donors the single most frequent clonotype came from this HLA-C-restricted group.

This clonotype was observed a handful of times. The antigen it binds to is not known. Base qualities are missing; no much larger clone stands one base away. Sequencing instrument: Illumina HiSeq 1500. The public reads were run again by TCRdb, first through fastp at Q25 and then through MiXCR, and only productive beta chains were kept. Identical CDR3 proteins give one entry, which carries the most common genes and DNA. Present in this sample are around 900,000 distinct CDR3 sequences, less than 40% of which were seen just once. Of the sample, about an eighth falls within the top ten clones. The treatment or condition label, read with the paper, signifies: in vitro stimulation with specific CMV peptide epitopes to enrich CMV-specific T cells. Its CDR3 holds 12 amino acids, cysteine through phenylalanine. Of the read, only the CDR3 DNA is kept; its 36 bases are in frame from base 1. The junction shows trimming of 3 bases on V and 7 bases on J, plus 9 bases between the germline ends.

This TCR came from a human donor in good health (CMV status not recorded). Some clones in this sample may be carry-over from other donors' samples. The input for sequencing was cultured CD8+ T cells from PBMCs, taken from culture after CMV antigen stimulation. The rearrangement combines TRBV12-3 or TRBV12-4 with TRBJ1-1; no D gene is confidently identified. The sequenced DNA: TGTGCCAGCAGTTTCTGGCCGGGTGAAGCTTTCTTT. This gives the protein CASSFWPGEAFF.